The present entry profiles one T cell receptor (beta chain) with its context. Its antigen specificity is not known. No per-base quality is available; no much larger clone lies one base away. From its cysteine to its phenylalanine, the CDR3 spans 16 amino acids. The CDR3 DNA has 48 bases and is translated from base 1. According to the germline V gene, CDR1 reads WSHSY and CDR2 reads SAAADI. The germline V and J ends show losses of 1 base and 5 bases respectively, and no gene match explains 8 bases of the junction. The data stem from a study of cytomegalovirus exposure and HLA in healthy donors (dated by TCRdb to between 2016 and 2019). Concerning the study at large: An earlier analysis of about 560 of the donors reported 276 Gb of sequence data and 117 million unique TCR beta sequences obtained from about 180 million T cells. An early release that covered approximately 600 HLA-typed donors contained about 300 gigabases of sequencing data and tens of millions of unique TCR sequences. Among the roughly 400 genotyped donors, approximately 82% belonged to the genetic ancestry cluster associated with self-reported Caucasian donors. The study aimed to test whether signatures of past pathogen exposure could be identified by cataloging public T cell receptors. The T cell repertoires of around 670 subjects were profiled by immunosequencing and related to cytomegalovirus serostatus. In addition to the first cohort of 666 subjects, a separate validation cohort of 120 different subjects was used. To predict cytomegalovirus infection status, the study combined high-throughput TCR immunosequencing, statistical association of individual TCRs with disease status, and machine learning. To study patterns of TCR occurrence, a later analysis re-analyzed previously published TCR beta repertoires from several hundred donors and added high-resolution HLA genotyping. Rather than drawing on any new phenotypic data, the later analysis identified candidate immune exposures from TCR beta sequences and the way those sequences occurred across donors. In an earlier analysis of several hundred of the donors, high-throughput TCR beta sequencing was used to judge whether each TCR beta V gene segment behaved as functional or pseudogenic. Donor age, sex, ethnicity and CMV serostatus were compiled together with the repertoire data. A later genetic analysis took genome-wide SNP genotypes for 398 of the 666 donors and used that subset as a discovery cohort. All discovery cohort repertoires had been generated on a single sequencing platform. Both class I and class II loci were covered by HLA typing, at four-digit resolution. The number of typed donors differed by locus: about 620-640 for A, B, C, DRB1 and DQB1; 500 to 550 for DQA1; 606 for DPA1; and 400 to 480 for DPB1. About five DR-DQ haplotypes were handled as single units for association and clustering because linkage in the cohort was strong. Across around 400 genotyped donors of the cohort, an average of about 250,000 unique TCR beta nucleotide sequences per donor were sequenced, and roughly a sixth of those sequences were non-productive.

In total, 666 healthy bone marrow donors made up the cohort. All cohort members were sampled while nominally healthy, although unrecorded immune exposures were likely present. Of the approximately 700 cohort members, about 280 had positive CMV serostatus and approximately 360 had negative CMV serostatus, and CMV serostatus was not recorded for the donor. A peripheral blood sample was provided by each donor, and peripheral blood mononuclear cells were used for TCR beta sequencing. The Qiagen DNeasy Blood Extraction Kit was used to extract genomic DNA from the blood cell samples. Broad study findings and their caveats: The sequencing pipeline was judged likely to have produced a cluster of highly shared sequence variants as a technical artifact. Assigning TCR associations to individual alleles was difficult when HLA alleles, especially DR and DQ, strongly co-occurred. Several of the top co-occurrence clusters appeared to be linked to parvovirus B19, influenza, CMV and Epstein-Barr virus, according to a later analysis. Compared with the 666-donor mean, donors in an Asian-associated ancestry cluster had fewer N-insertions in productive TCRs, according to a later genetic analysis. Most CMV-associated TCR beta chains appeared to be HLA-restricted in a later analysis, and the HLA associations seemed to be driven largely by CMV exposure. Only TCR beta chains were sequenced in this cohort, and the absence of alpha or paired-chain data limited detectable features. A further reported finding was that TCR beta sequences accurately predicted the HLA-A and HLA-B alleles for most subjects in the first cohort. Most TCR sequences were observed very rarely across donors, whereas some public TCRs were present in many individuals. V-gene and J-gene trimming of TCR beta chains was associated with a missense DCLRE1C variant in a later genetic analysis, and the association was replicated in an independent cohort. CMV serostatus was the only immune exposure information available for the cohort. In vitro tests confirmed that a few of the cytomegalovirus-associated TCR beta chains recognize cytomegalovirus antigens. Broadly in line with IMGT annotations, most TCR beta V segments showed up in productive rearrangements about 90% or about 30% of the time in an earlier analysis of around 550 of the donors. The presence/absence analyses assumed that sequencing depth was roughly uniform across donors, and that assumption may not be true. Correlated functional status among segregating V segments might reflect linkage disequilibrium, but an unknown experimental factor could not be ruled out. Because HLA typing was unavailable for some donors at each locus, only the typed subset was used in association tests. Because the 87-base-pair reads could not distinguish some IMGT-functional V segments, including TRBV6-2 and TRBV6-3, those segments were excluded. A later analysis found that TCR association rates varied across HLA loci, with DRB1 alleles showing the most associated TCRs and HLA-C alleles the fewest. A later analysis associated some 17,000 TCR beta sequences with specific HLA alleles at a false discovery rate of 0.05. It was suggested by the authors that the approach could potentially be generalized to other disease states and immunological phenotypes. Because counts were too low, roughly 17 rarely observed V segments, including chromosome 9 orphons, were left out of the earlier analysis of a few hundred of the donors. The study listed 150 to 200 TCR beta chains as associated with cytomegalovirus. In a later analysis, HLA-associated TCR beta chains were found to be more clonally expanded and to have lower generation probabilities than equally common non-associated chains. The classifier was reported to diagnose cytomegalovirus status with high specificity and sensitivity in both the original cohort and the validation cohort.

The method behind the library was the immunoSEQ multiplex PCR assay. The multiplex PCR relied on a mix of 60 forward primers for TCR Vbeta segments and 13 reverse primers for TCR Jbeta segments. The CDR3 region of rearranged TCR beta genes was amplified from genomic DNA with a multiplex PCR assay. The Illumina HiSeq System was used to sequence the amplified TCR beta libraries as 87-base-pair reads. Turning to the authors' computational methods: Across the 666 repertoires, a later analysis counted approximately 83 million unique TCR beta chains, roughly 11 million of which were shared by at least two donors. To remove PCR and sequencing errors, raw reads were error-corrected and collapsed into unique sequences using a nearest-neighbor algorithm that merged closely related sequences. CDR3 sequences were aligned to IMGT reference sequences to assign V, D and J gene segments. For a sequence to be retained, a match of at least six nucleotides to both a V gene segment and a J gene segment was required. Rearrangements were called productive when the CDR3 lacked stop codons and stayed in frame with V and J; all others were non-productive. CDR3 was defined by IMGT convention, running from the second conserved V-encoded cysteine to the conserved J-encoded phenylalanine. Sequences without an unambiguous match to a single V gene segment were excluded from the earlier analysis of several hundred of the donors. In an earlier analysis of 587 of the donors, a V segment was called functional when productive rearrangements were above 56.7%, and segregating when the standard deviation between donors exceeded 5%. A statistical classification framework was developed to diagnose cytomegalovirus status using the catalog of TCR beta chain sequences. A later analysis assigned V and J genes by comparing TCR nucleotide sequences with IMGT/GENE-DB human TR gene sequences. The TCRdist pipeline was used in a later analysis to assign CDR3 sequences and most-parsimonious VDJ recombination scenarios. In a later analysis, every TCR beta chain was defined by the combination of its CDR3 amino acid sequence and its V-gene family, and reads without a unique V-gene family were dropped. A later analysis removed several hundred highly shared, low-generation-probability nucleotide sequences to deal with suspected cross-contamination and a sequencing artifact. A later analysis calculated a clonal expansion index for each public chain from normalized within-repertoire ranks of inferred template counts. Generation probabilities in a later analysis came from a VDJ recombination model fitted to out-of-frame rearrangements, and those results were checked against IGoR. In a later analysis, TCR-TCR, TCR-HLA and TCR-CMV co-occurrence was scored with hypergeometric tests, and a repertoire-size bias correction was applied to TCR pairs. A later analysis estimated false discovery rates by permuting HLA or CMV assignments 20 times. A later analysis grouped co-occurring TCRs with DBSCAN, adding TCRdist sequence similarity when clustering within HLA-allele-positive subsets. For co-occurrence clustering, repertoires with fewer than 30,000 or more than 120,000 public chains were excluded, along with five repertoires with anomalous nucleotide sharing. Sourced from immuneACCESS, this table was stored by TCRdb with only in-frame sequences that have V and J called. A share of the clones is absent; for the studies checked, an unresolved V gene accounts for under half, and the remainder has no known explanation. V and J calls and clone size come straight from that table; D and trimming were deduced from the DNA. This sample lists around 150,000 clones; 75% to 90% were detected once. The leading ten clones occupy 1.9% of the sample.

The sequencing input was PBMCs. The origin of this receptor is a human donor in good health. Here the chain combines TRBV10-2 and TRBJ2-1, with 7 central nucleotides matching TRBD2. The CDR3 region: CASSEWGSGVHNEQFF. The DNA reads as follows: TGCGCCAGCAGTGAGTGGGGAAGCGGGGTCCACAATGAGCAGTTCTTC.